A single TCR beta chain is shown here with its context. Sequencing was performed with immunoSEQ multiplex PCR; in TCRdb, only in-frame clones are kept and a portion is missing. This table has roughly 60,000 clones, 84% appearing once. This specimen comes from a study of blood T cell repertoires in COVID-19. Germline trimming cut 7 bases from V and 5 bases from J; bases unmatched to any gene: 8. The CDR3 has 13 residues. The clonotype originates from a woman between 55 and 75 years old with acute or convalescent COVID-19. The sample comprised peripheral blood. The V and J genes are TRBV12-3 or TRBV12-4 and TRBJ2-7; 7 bases are shared with TRBD1. CDR3 loop: CASTLTGRNEQYF. In DNA form, the CDR3 reads TGTGCCAGCACCCTGACAGGGAGAAACGAGCAGTACTTC.